These T cell receptor beta chains were read from a single sample in a study of T cell responses to AZD1222 COVID-19 vaccine. Data came from immunoSEQ multiplex PCR; TCRdb stores just in-frame clones and leaves some out. The sample yields roughly 120,000 clones, about 90% seen once. Sample: peripheral blood, taken on day 0 of AZD1222 vaccination. Source of these receptors: an adult in good health. Both conserved end residues are part of each CDR3. D genes are given only for firm matches. Not every row has a clone size; where given, it reads once, few, many or a size class.

d_call,clone_size,v_call,j_call,cdr3_aa,cdr3_nt
.,.,TRBV19,TRBJ2-3,CASSIDRLTDTQYF,TGTGCCAGTAGTATAGACAGACTCACAGATACGCAGTATTTT
.,.,TRBV27,TRBJ1-5,CASSLAGNQPQHF,TGTGCCAGCAGTTTAGCGGGCAATCAGCCCCAGCATTTT
TRBD1,.,TRBV7-2,TRBJ1-3,CASSSRTGSGNTIYF,TGTGCCAGCAGCTCCCGGACAGGGTCGGGAAACACCATATATTTT
TRBD1,few,TRBV6-5,TRBJ1-5,CASKVRGGNQPQHF,TGTGCCAGCAAGGTCAGGGGGGGCAATCAGCCCCAGCATTTT
.,.,TRBV2,TRBJ1-3,CASSDTSGNTIYF,TGTGCCAGCAGTGACACTTCTGGAAACACCATATATTTT
.,.,TRBV13,TRBJ1-5,CASSYKGSNQPQHF,TGTGCCAGCAGCTACAAAGGCTCCAATCAGCCCCAGCATTTT
TRBD1,many,TRBV7-2,TRBJ2-7,CASSVDRVRSYEQYF,TGTGCCAGCAGCGTAGACAGGGTACGGTCCTACGAGCAGTACTTC
.,.,TRBV10-1,TRBJ2-1,CASSDMQGGYEQFF,TGCGCCAGCAGTGATATGCAGGGTGGCTATGAGCAGTTCTTC
.,.,TRBV28,TRBJ1-2,CASSSPDSDNYGYTF,TGTGCCAGCAGTTCCCCGGACTCGGATAACTATGGCTACACCTTC
.,.,TRBV5-1,TRBJ1-5,CASSLRPGDSNQPQHF,TGCGCCAGCAGCTTGAGGCCAGGCGATAGCAATCAGCCCCAGCATTTT
.,few,TRBV27,TRBJ2-1,CASSTSGLAENNEQFF,.
.,.,TRBV6-2/TRBV6-3,TRBJ1-5,CASSLFGTGAPKSTQHF,TGTGCCAGCAGTTTATTCGGCACCGGGGCTCCCAAGAGTACCCAGCATTTT
.,.,TRBV30,TRBJ1-6,CACAEGSPLHF,TGTGCCTGTGCAGAGGGGTCACCCCTCCACTTT
.,.,TRBV3-1/TRBV3-2,TRBJ2-2,CASSPSAGLAHTGELFF,TGTGCCAGCAGCCCAAGCGCCGGGTTAGCCCACACCGGGGAGCTGTTTTTT
.,.,TRBV21-1,TRBJ1-2,CASSKAGISSYGYTF,TGTGCCAGCAGCAAGGCCGGCATCTCCTCCTACGGCTACACCTTC
TRBD2,.,TRBV5-8,TRBJ2-4,CASSSVGLAGGRRVQYF,TGTGCCAGCAGCTCGGTCGGGCTAGCGGGAGGCCGAAGGGTTCAGTACTTC
TRBD2,once,TRBV10-3,TRBJ2-7,CAIRGGAGGEQYF,TGTGCCATCAGGGGCGGCGCGGGGGGCGAGCAGTACTTC
.,.,TRBV7-2,TRBJ2-7,CASSSGQSQQYF,TGTGCCAGCAGCTCCGGACAGTCACAGCAGTACTTC
.,.,TRBV7-9,TRBJ1-1,CASSLGQVSNTEAFF,TGTGCCAGCAGCTTAGGACAGGTCTCGAACACTGAAGCTTTCTTT
TRBD1,.,TRBV4-3,TRBJ2-7,CASSFSGTGEFYEQYF,TGCGCCAGCAGCTTTTCGGGGACAGGGGAATTCTACGAGCAGTACTTC
.,few,TRBV5-1,TRBJ2-5,CASKWSGSAETQYF,TGCGCCAGCAAGTGGAGTGGGTCGGCAGAGACCCAGTACTTC
.,.,TRBV11-2,TRBJ2-7,CASSLTGLRYEQYF,TGTGCCAGCAGCCTAACAGGGTTGCGCTACGAGCAGTACTTC
.,.,TRBV11-2,TRBJ1-2,CASSPGVNYGYTF,TGTGCCAGCAGCCCTGGGGTAAACTATGGCTACACCTTC
.,.,TRBV28,TRBJ1-1,CASSYSDRNTEAFF,TGTGCCAGCAGTTATTCGGACAGGAACACTGAAGCTTTCTTT
.,.,TRBV14,TRBJ2-1,CASSQDWNEQFF,TGTGCCAGCAGCCAAGACTGGAATGAGCAGTTCTTC
TRBD1,.,TRBV2,TRBJ1-2,CASNGQGAIYGYTF,TGTGCCAGCAATGGTCAGGGGGCGATCTATGGCTACACCTTC
.,.,TRBV28,TRBJ1-1,CASSFKPWVANTEAFF,TGTGCCAGCAGTTTCAAGCCTTGGGTAGCGAACACTGAAGCTTTCTTT
TRBD1,.,TRBV5-6,TRBJ1-2,CASSHPRGQGIGNYGYTF,TGTGCCAGCAGCCATCCCAGAGGACAGGGTATTGGTAACTATGGCTACACCTTC
.,.,TRBV18,TRBJ1-6,CASSPQQGRGSPLHF,TGTGCCAGCTCACCACAACAGGGAAGAGGTTCACCCCTCCACTTT
.,.,TRBV25-1,TRBJ1-5,CASSDISGAGGQPQHF,TGTGCCAGCAGTGACATTTCAGGGGCCGGGGGACAGCCCCAGCATTTT
TRBD1,.,TRBV27,TRBJ2-3,CASSWTGDTDTQYF,TGTGCCAGCAGTTGGACAGGGGACACAGATACGCAGTATTTT
.,.,TRBV5-1,TRBJ2-5,CASSLTGPGAAPHETQYF,TGCGCCAGCAGCTTGACAGGACCAGGGGCGGCCCCTCACGAGACCCAGTACTTC
.,.,TRBV28,TRBJ1-6,CASNRDSPLHF,TGTGCCAGCAACAGGGATTCACCCCTCCACTTT
.,.,TRBV9,TRBJ2-3,CASSVGGLSTDTQYF,TGTGCCAGCAGCGTAGGTGGACTCAGCACAGATACGCAGTATTTT
.,.,TRBV6-2/TRBV6-3,TRBJ2-1,CASSRGGGASPQFF,TGTGCCAGCAGCCGAGGGGGTGGGGCGAGTCCGCAGTTCTTC
.,.,TRBV30,TRBJ1-5,CAWSRGSNQPQHF,TGTGCCTGGAGTCGGGGGAGCAATCAGCCCCAGCATTTT
TRBD2,.,TRBV5-1,TRBJ2-5,CASSLSKLAGETQYF,TGCGCCAGCAGCTTGTCGAAGCTAGCGGGAGAGACCCAGTACTTC
.,.,TRBV28,TRBJ1-2,CASSLRTATSYTF,TGTGCCAGCAGTTTAAGGACCGCTACCTCCTACACCTTC
.,.,TRBV5-8,TRBJ1-1,CASSLGSANTEAFF,TGTGCCAGCAGCTTGGGTTCAGCGAACACTGAAGCTTTCTTT
.,once,TRBV14,TRBJ1-6,CASSPGPEGAF,TGTGCCAGCAGCCCTGGACCGGAGGGAGCGTTC
.,.,TRBV2,TRBJ1-1,CASSDRDTEAFF,TGTGCCAGCAGTGATAGGGACACTGAAGCTTTCTTT
.,.,TRBV20-1,TRBJ1-3,CSASSGNTIYF,TGCAGTGCTAGCTCTGGAAACACCATATATTTT
.,.,TRBV28,TRBJ1-4,CARGGARGGNEKLFF,TGTGCCAGGGGTGGGGCTCGTGGGGGAAATGAAAAACTGTTTTTT
.,.,TRBV6-5,TRBJ2-7,CASSYSIGGTYEQYF,TGTGCCAGCAGTTACTCGATAGGGGGAACCTACGAGCAGTACTTC
TRBD2,.,TRBV7-2,TRBJ2-5,CASSFGTSGGAETQYF,TGTGCCAGCAGCTTTGGGACTAGCGGGGGGGCGGAGACCCAGTACTTC
.,.,TRBV6-4,TRBJ1-6,CASSAGGEWSPLHF,TGTGCCAGCAGCGCCGGGGGCGAGTGGTCACCCCTCCACTTT